One and the same sample provided the 15 T cell receptor beta chains below, sequenced in a study of early T cells in non-severe SARS-CoV-2 infection (dated by TCRdb to about 2021). Libraries were built with 5' RACE. The data were produced on a NextSeq 500. TCRdb handled the public reads itself, with Q25 trimming in fastp and clone calling in MiXCR, and kept productive beta chains. Entries that share a CDR3 protein sequence are merged under the most common genes and DNA. Within this sample are 25,000 to 35,000 distinct CDR3 sequences, with roughly 3.9% of them counted one time only. About 7.5% of the sample is taken by the ten largest. Sequenced input: whole blood. These receptors were taken from an adult who was a healthcare worker with PCR-confirmed SARS-CoV-2 infection or an uninfected control (not recorded which).

This clonotype was recorded at least ten times. The rearrangement uses TRBV20-1 and TRBJ2-7; possible D gene TRBD2, 6 bases. The CDR3 contains 12 residues. V was clipped by 3 bases and J by 0 bases, with 6 bases between them. Looked up from germline, CDR1 is DFQATT and CDR2 is SNEGSKA (reference sequence). The CDR3 DNA reads as TGCAGTGCTAGCGGGAGCTCCTACGAGCAGTACTTC. It specifies CSASGSSYEQYF.

The chain combines TRBV2 with TRBJ2-7; D gene uncertain. The CDR3 runs 11 residues. V was pared by 3 bases and J by 7 bases, with 7 bases between. CDR1 SNHLY and CDR2 FYNNEI come from the germline V gene. The CDR3: CASSEWSEQYF. The CDR3 DNA follows: TGTGCCAGCAGTGAGTGGTCTGAGCAGTACTTC.

This clonotype was counted at least ten times. The gene calls are TRBV5-6 and TRBJ2-3, with D uncertain. Trimming removed 0 bases from V and 0 bases from J, with 11 bases in between. In germline, CDR1 is SGHDT, CDR2 YYEEEE. The CDR3 runs 16 residues. CDR3 sequence: CASSLEVQASTDTQYF. The CDR3 nucleotides read TGTGCCAGCAGCTTGGAGGTGCAGGCGAGCACAGATACGCAGTATTTT. Full variable domain (remainder filled in from reference TRBV5-6 and TRBJ2-3): DAGVTQSPTHLIKTRGQQVTLRCSPKSGHDTVSWYQQALGQGPQFIFQYYEEEERQRGNFPDRFSGHQFPNYSSELNVNALLLGDSALYLCASSLEVQASTDTQYFGPGTRLTVL.

The rearrangement uses TRBV12-3 or TRBV12-4 and TRBJ2-1, with 7 nucleotides matching TRBD2. CDR3 length: 14 residues. The V and J ends lost 7 bases and 4 bases, in that order; junction bases with no gene match: 7. Written as DNA, the CDR3 is TGTGCCAGCACCCATGGGACTATTTACAATGAGCAGTTCTTC. Translation gives CASTHGTIYNEQFF.

This clonotype showed up many times. This CDR3 reads CAWSRGLEQFF. The CDR3 coding sequence is TGTGCCTGGAGTCGAGGACTAGAGCAGTTCTTC. This chain connects TRBV30 to TRBJ2-1, with D possibly matching TRBD2 (6 bases). Trimming left V 2 bases short and J 10 bases short, with 9 bases between. CDR1 and CDR2 from the germline V gene are GTSNPN and SVGIG (reference sequence). The CDR3 runs 11 residues.

The sample holds many counts of this clonotype. The chain recombines TRBV18 with TRBJ2-1; D unresolved. CDR1 KGHSH and CDR2 LQKENI come from the germline V gene. There are 15 residues in the CDR3. V was pared by 3 bases and J by 0 bases, with 9 bases between. The DNA for the CDR3 is TGTGCCAGCTCACCCCGCTGGAGCTCCTACAATGAGCAGTTCTTC. Encoded protein: CASSPRWSSYNEQFF.

This clonotype was picked up many times. The CDR3 nucleotides read TGTGCCAGCAATCGGGACAGCAGGGTCACTGAAGCTTTCTTT. Amino acid sequence: CASNRDSRVTEAFF. The V call is TRBV27, the J call TRBJ1-1; 7 bases map to TRBD1. V lost 7 bases, J lost 4 bases, and 9 bases stayed unmatched. This CDR3 is 14 amino acids long. CDR1 is MNHEY and CDR2 is SMNVEV in the germline V gene (reference sequence).

This clonotype was detected many times. The CDR3 nucleotides read TGTGCCAGCAGTGTGAACGGGGCAGATACGCAGTATTTT. Protein: CASSVNGADTQYF. J is TRBJ2-3 and V is TRBV2, with D tentatively TRBD2 (5 bases). The CDR3 length is 13 residues. CDR1 and CDR2 (germline): SNHLY, FYNNEI. V was trimmed by 4 bases and J by 4 bases, leaving 9 bases between them.

The J gene is TRBJ1-1, the V gene TRBV4-1; the D is unclear. V was cut by 3 bases and J by 4 bases, with 12 bases left in between. Per the germline V gene, CDR1 is MGHRA and CDR2 is YSYEKL. This CDR3 spans 14 amino acids. In DNA, the CDR3 is TGCGCCAGCAGCCAGGGGTCCCGCGGCACTGAAGCTTTCTTT. Translation: CASSQGSRGTEAFF.

This clonotype came up many times. The chain uses TRBV11-2 and TRBJ1-3; no clear D. The V end was cut by 4 bases, the J end by 10 bases, with 14 bases between. This CDR3 comprises 13 residues. The germline CDR1 and CDR2 sequences are SGHAT and FQNNGV. The CDR3 nucleotides read TGTGCCAGCAGCTCCCCCCCGGCGGGAACCATATATTTT. Translating gives CASSSPPAGTIYF.

This clonotype showed up many times. The chain is built from TRBV3-1 and TRBJ1-5, with unresolved D. Germline V gene data show CDR1 as LGHDT and CDR2 as YNNKEL (reference sequence). Trimming removed 0 bases from V and 7 bases from J, with 19 bases in between. The CDR3 contains 17 residues. In nucleotides, the CDR3 is TGTGCCAGCAGCCAAGATATATCAGGCGAGCTAAGACAGCCCCAGCATTTT. Translated, it gives CASSQDISGELRQPQHF.

This clonotype was counted at least ten times. This rearrangement joins TRBV7-2 to TRBJ2-1; 7 bases line up with TRBD2. Trimming took 6 bases from V and 0 from J; bases not matched to a gene: 8. The CDR3 has 16 amino acids. The V gene's germline CDR1 is SGHTA and CDR2 FQGNSA. CDR3 sequence (DNA): TGTGCCAGCAGGACTAGCTCGAAGAGCTCCTACAATGAGCAGTTCTTC. Protein product: CASRTSSKSSYNEQFF.

The table lists this clonotype with many counts. The chain is built from TRBV4-3 and TRBJ2-3, with 8 bases lining up with TRBD1. Germline loops: CDR1 LGHNA, CDR2 YSLEER. The CDR3 consists of 16 residues. Unmatched junction bases numbered 6, after V lost 1 base and J lost 3 bases. CDR3 nucleotides: TGCGCCAGCAGCCAAGGAGCAGGGGGCACGACAGATACGCAGTATTTT. It specifies CASSQGAGGTTDTQYF.

As regards this clonotype: A read error may be the cause here, since a much bigger clone is one base away. V is TRBV6-5 and J is TRBJ2-7; D is unclear. The germline V and J ends were trimmed by 5 bases and 6 bases, with 14 bases remaining between them. The CDR3 is 13 residues long. Germline values: CDR1 MNHEY, CDR2 SVGAGI. The CDR3 region is CASSLLSFREQYF. The CDR3 nucleotides are TGTGCCAGCAGTCTTCTGTCGTTCCGCGAGCAGTACTTC.

There are many counts of this clonotype. The J gene is TRBJ2-2, the V gene TRBV5-6; no firm D call. V dropped 2 bases and J dropped 6 bases, with 5 bases sitting between them. The CDR3 is 12 amino acids. The germline V gene has CDR1 SGHDT and CDR2 YYEEEE. The CDR3, as DNA: TGTGCCAGCAGCTTATCTGCCGGGGAGCTGTTTTTT. This codes for CASSLSAGELFF.